This T cell receptor (beta chain) was retrieved from a study of shared clonotypes between healthy human individuals. Findings and caveats of the study: In a handful of donors, 4.5% to 5.5% of naive CD4 clonotypes appeared in common.

Execution of the assay was at deep level. Measured with immunoSEQ multiplex PCR; TCRdb has only the in-frame clones, and not every one. The sample has about 2.4 million clones, roughly 93% seen once. In the CD4+ fraction, cells were divided into CD45RA+ naive and CD45RA-negative memory subsets. The CDR3 runs to 15 residues. Per the germline V gene, CDR1 is SNHLY and CDR2 is FYNNEI. The V gene lost 5 bases and the J gene lost 7 bases, with 21 bases spanning the gap. As for this clone: The antigen remains undetermined.

The V call is TRBV2, the J call TRBJ2-7; D not certain. Sequencing was done on a sample of naive CD4+ T cells from PBMCs. Subset here: CD45RA+ positively selected. The clonotype comes from a man aged 18 to 35 in good health. Some clones in this sample may be carry-over from other donors' samples. The CDR3 sequence is CASSLNTRRRVEQYF. Here the CDR3 DNA reads TGTGCCAGCAGTTTAAATACCCGCAGGCGCGTGGAGCAGTACTTC. Together with reference TRBV2 and TRBJ2-7, the CDR3 gives the full variable domain: EPEVTQTPSHQVTQMGQEVILRCVPISNHLYFYWYRQILGQKVEFLVSFYNNEISEKSEIFDDQFSVERPDGSNFTLKIRSTKLEDSAMYFCASSLNTRRRVEQYFGPGTRLTVT.